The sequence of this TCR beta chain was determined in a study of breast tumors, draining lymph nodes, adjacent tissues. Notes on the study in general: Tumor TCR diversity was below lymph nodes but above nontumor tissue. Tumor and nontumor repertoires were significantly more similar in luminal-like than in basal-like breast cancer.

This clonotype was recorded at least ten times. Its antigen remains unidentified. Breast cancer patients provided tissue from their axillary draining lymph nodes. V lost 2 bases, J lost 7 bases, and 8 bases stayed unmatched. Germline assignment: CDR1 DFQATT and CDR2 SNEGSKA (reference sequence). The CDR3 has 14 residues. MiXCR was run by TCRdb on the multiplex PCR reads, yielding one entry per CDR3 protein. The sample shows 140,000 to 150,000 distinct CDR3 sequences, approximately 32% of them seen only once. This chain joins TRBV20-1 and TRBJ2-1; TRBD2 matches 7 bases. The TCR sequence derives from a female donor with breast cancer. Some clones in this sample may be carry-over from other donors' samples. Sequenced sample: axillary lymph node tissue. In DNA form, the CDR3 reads TGCAGTGCTAGAACCGGACTAGGGCGGAATGAGCAGTTCTTC. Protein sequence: CSARTGLGRNEQFF.